Each of the 32 T cell receptor beta chains below was sequenced from the same sample in a study of cytomegalovirus exposure and HLA in healthy donors. Researchers ran the PCR with 60 Vbeta and 13 Jbeta primers. Here immunoSEQ multiplex PCR was the method, and the copy in TCRdb shows in-frame clones only, minus some. This sample has about 65,000 clones, with around 80% found just once. The sequencing input was PBMCs. Source of these receptors: a woman younger than 45 in good health and CMV-seronegative.

The rearrangement joins TRBV29-1 to TRBJ2-7, with 9 bases fitting TRBD1. This CDR3 comprises 15 residues. V lost 6 bases to trimming and J lost 5 bases; unmatched junction nucleotides: 14. Per the germline V gene, CDR1 is SQVTM and CDR2 is ANQGSEA. DNA for the CDR3: TGCAGCGTCGCATTAGCCGGGACAGGGTACCACGAGCAGTACTTC. Its translation is CSVALAGTGYHEQYF.

The gene calls are TRBV7-9 and TRBJ1-2, with 8 bases aligning to TRBD1. After removal of 4 bases from V and 4 bases from J, the junction contained 8 bases not matched to a gene. The CDR3 covers 15 residues. CDR1 and CDR2 (germline): SEHNR, FQNEAQ (reference sequence). CDR3 DNA sequence: TGTGCCAGCAGCTCGCCAGGGGGCCGTATCTATGGCTACACCTTC. Amino acids: CASSSPGGRIYGYTF.

This chain uses TRBV30 with TRBJ2-7, with 11 positions matching TRBD1. The CDR3 length is 14 residues. Germline-derived CDR1 and CDR2 are GTSNPN and SVGIG (reference sequence). Trimming took 2 bases from V and 4 from J; bases not matched to a gene: 4. CDR3 nucleotides: TGTGCCTGGAGTCGGGACAGGGGGAATTACGAGCAGTACTTC. It is translated as CAWSRDRGNYEQYF. Looking up the rest from reference TRBV30 and TRBJ2-7 gives the full variable domain: SQTIHQWPATLVQPVGSPLSLECTVEGTSNPNLYWYRQAAGRGLQLLFYSVGIGQISSEVPQNLSASRPQDRQFILSSKKLLLSDSGFYLCAWSRDRGNYEQYFGPGTRLTVT.

The table lists this clone with a count of one. The chain employs TRBV10-3 and TRBJ2-2, with 8 bases aligning to TRBD2. Germline-derived CDR1 and CDR2 are ENHRY and SYGVKD. Losses at the gene ends were 2 bases for V and 5 bases for J; bases not matched to a gene: 7. This CDR3 region has 16 residues. For the CDR3, the DNA is TGTGCCATCAGTGAGGAGGCGGGAGGACGGACCGGGGAGCTGTTTTTT. It codes for CAISEEAGGRTGELFF.

V gene TRBV7-3 combines with J gene TRBJ1-4; D might be TRBD1 (6 bases). The CDR3 totals 13 residues. Trimming took off 5 bases at V and 7 bases at J, with 11 bases between the two ends. Per germline, CDR1 SGHTA and CDR2 FQGTGA. The CDR3 DNA reads TGTGCCAGCAGCACCGACAGGAGTGAAAAACTGTTTTTT. It is translated as CASSTDRSEKLFF.

The chain uses TRBV30 and TRBJ1-6, with 7 nucleotides matching TRBD1. Germline loops: CDR1 GTSNPN, CDR2 SVGIG (reference sequence). V lost 0 bases and J lost 9; bases outside the gene matches: 8. This CDR3 contains 15 residues. Here the CDR3 reads CAWSVGGSWGSPLHF. The CDR3, as DNA: TGTGCCTGGAGTGTAGGGGGCTCCTGGGGTTCACCCCTCCACTTT.

The chain employs TRBV2 and TRBJ2-7, with 10 bases aligning to TRBD2. Germline V gene data show CDR1 as SNHLY and CDR2 as FYNNEI. V was clipped by 7 bases and J by 5 bases; unmatched bases: 5. CDR3 length equals 13 residues. The CDR3 DNA sequence: TGTGCCAGCACCAGGCTAGCGGGAGACGAGCAGTACTTC. Translated: CASTRLAGDEQYF.

On this clone itself: The CDR3 does not close with the conserved phenylalanine or tryptophan, likely indicating a read error. No DNA is shown, since the ends of the CDR3 on it are uncertain; the CDR3 is the one TCRdb lists. This chain's CDR3 is CASSPPGQGV. This chain connects TRBV27 to TRBJ1-1; TRBD1 reflects the table's D call only, with no check against the DNA. The CDR3 spans 10 residues, counting both ends. CDR1 and CDR2 (germline): MNHEY, SMNVEV (reference sequence).

Notes on this clone: Sequence at one end of the junction differs from germline and may be a read error. The rearrangement uses TRBV10-1 and TRBJ1-2; D might be TRBD1 (5 bases). Germline V gene data show CDR1 as WNHNN and CDR2 as SYGVQD (reference sequence). The CDR3 contains 13 residues. The CDR3 is CASSESSTGLAAF. The CDR3 DNA reads as TGCGCCAGCAGTGAGTCGTCAACAGGTCTTGCAGCCTTC.

This clone was recorded once. This sequence joins TRBV28 and TRBJ2-7; TRBD1 is a possible D gene (6 bases). The germline V and J ends were trimmed by 3 bases and 9 bases, with 18 bases remaining between them. Germline V CDR1 and CDR2: MDHEN, SYDVKM. The CDR3 is made up of 14 amino acids. The CDR3: CASSFGDTLRGQYF. DNA for the CDR3: TGTGCCAGCAGTTTCGGGGACACACTACGAGGGCAGTACTTC.

The chain employs TRBV5-4 and TRBJ1-6; D may be TRBD1 (6 bases). The CDR3 runs to 17 residues. Trimming shortened V by 1 base and J by 10 bases, and 21 bases separated the two germline ends. Looked up from germline, CDR1 is SGHNT and CDR2 is YYREEE (reference sequence). The CDR3 nucleotides read TGTGCCAGCAGCTTGTGGGGAACCACAGGGAATATCTCACCCCTCCACTTT. Residues: CASSLWGTTGNISPLHF.

This chain links TRBV6-1 with TRBJ2-5; a possible D gene is TRBD1 (5 bases). V lost 6 bases and J 5 bases, leaving 10 bases between the germline ends. The CDR3 has 12 amino acids. The V gene's germline CDR1 is MNHNS and CDR2 SASEGT. The CDR3 nucleotides read TGTGCCAGCAGGCAGGGTTCGGAGACCCAGTACTTC. Its protein product is CASRQGSETQYF.

The chain joins TRBV10-1 to TRBJ1-3, with 10 bases identical to TRBD1. Germline V gives CDR1 WNHNN, CDR2 SYGVQD (reference sequence). The junction had 8 bases not matched to a gene; V was cut back by 8 bases and J by 7 bases. This CDR3 is built from 14 residues. The CDR3 DNA reads as TGCGCCAGCGGTACCGGGACAGGGGTTAACACCATATATTTT. Amino acid sequence: CASGTGTGVNTIYF.

The genes are TRBV5-1 and TRBJ1-6, with 10 bases that match TRBD1. The CDR3 consists of 16 residues. V lost 4 bases to trimming and J lost 14 bases; unmatched junction nucleotides: 15. The germline CDR1 and CDR2 sequences are SGHRS and YFSETQ. The CDR3 is CASSELGQGIHSSLHF. CDR3 sequence (DNA): TGCGCCAGCAGCGAGTTGGGACAGGGGATACACTCTTCCCTCCACTTT.

V and J are TRBV30 and TRBJ1-1, with D tentatively TRBD1 (5 bases). In germline, CDR1 is GTSNPN, CDR2 SVGIG (reference sequence). The CDR3 length is 13 residues. With 1 base removed from V and 4 bases from J, the gap between germline ends came to 10 bases. CDR3 sequence reads: CAWSARGFTEAFF. In DNA form, the CDR3 reads TGTGCCTGGAGTGCCCGGGGGTTCACTGAAGCTTTCTTT.

The chain links TRBV5-4 to TRBJ1-2; D may be TRBD1 (6 bases). V lost 3 bases and J 6 bases, leaving 21 bases between the germline ends. The CDR3 length is 16 residues. Looked up from germline, CDR1 is SGHNT and CDR2 is YYREEE (reference sequence). The CDR3 region has the DNA TGTGCCAGCAGCTCGAGGTTGACAGGCCGAAGGGATGGCTACACCTTC. It translates to CASSSRLTGRRDGYTF. Using reference TRBV5-4 and TRBJ1-2 for the parts outside the CDR3, the full variable domain is ETGVTQSPTHLIKTRGQQVTLRCSSQSGHNTVSWYQQALGQGPQFIFQYYREEENGRGNFPPRFSGLQFPNYSSELNVNALELDDSALYLCASSSRLTGRRDGYTFGSGTRLTVV.

The rearrangement joins TRBV5-4 to TRBJ2-7; TRBD2 agrees at 9 bases. The CDR3 runs 15 residues. Losses at the gene ends were 0 bases for V and 6 bases for J; bases not matched to a gene: 7. Germline V CDR1 and CDR2: SGHNT, YYREEE (reference sequence). Here the CDR3 reads CASSLAGGRVGEQYF. The CDR3 DNA follows: TGTGCCAGCAGCTTGGCTGGCGGGAGGGTAGGCGAGCAGTACTTC.

There are a few counts of this clone. This chain connects TRBV5-6 to TRBJ1-2; 11 bases line up with TRBD1. After removal of 3 bases from V and 8 bases from J, the junction contained 3 bases not matched to a gene. Germline CDR1 is SGHDT and CDR2 is YYEEEE. The CDR3 totals 13 residues. CDR3 nucleotide sequence: TGTGCCAGCAGCTCGGGACAGGGGGACGGCTACACCTTC. Its translation: CASSSGQGDGYTF.

The rearrangement uses TRBV18 and TRBJ2-5; possibly TRBD2 for D (6 bases). The germline gives CDR1 KGHSH, CDR2 LQKENI. This CDR3 contains 13 residues. Trimming took 4 bases from V and 4 from J, leaving 10 bases between them. CDR3 DNA: TGTGCCAGCTCACGGAGGGATGCAGAGACCCAGTACTTC. This codes for CASSRRDAETQYF.

J is TRBJ2-2 and V is TRBV11-2; unclear D gene. The V end was cut by 3 bases, the J end by 12 bases, with 20 bases between. The CDR3 runs to 15 residues. CDR1 and CDR2 (germline): SGHAT, FQNNGV. DNA of the CDR3: TGTGCCAGCAGCTTTGAAGGAATTGGAGAGCAAAAGCTGTTTTTT. It is translated as CASSFEGIGEQKLFF.

A few counts support this clone. The rearrangement joins TRBV10-2 to TRBJ1-2; 7 bases agree with TRBD1. The germline gives CDR1 WSHSY, CDR2 SAAADI. With 6 bases clipped from V and 5 bases from J, the junction kept 9 bases outside the gene matches. This CDR3 is 14 amino acids long. The CDR3 sequence is CASSGDSDFYGYTF. DNA for the CDR3: TGCGCCAGCAGCGGGGACAGTGACTTTTATGGCTACACCTTC.

The chain has TRBV10-2 and TRBJ1-4; 7 positions agree with TRBD1. The CDR3 contains 14 residues. Looked up from germline, CDR1 is WSHSY and CDR2 is SAAADI. J gave up 7 bases and V 9 bases, and 11 bases lay outside the gene matches. CDR3 protein: CASRHRGGGEKLFF. The CDR3 DNA reads as TGCGCCAGTAGACACAGGGGAGGTGGTGAAAAACTGTTTTTT.

The J gene is TRBJ1-6, the V gene TRBV7-9; no definite D call. CDR1 SEHNR and CDR2 FQNEAQ come from the germline V gene (reference sequence). V gave up 0 bases and J gave up 6 bases, with 12 bases separating them. The CDR3 consists of 16 residues. The DNA for the CDR3 is TGTGCCAGCAGCTTAGCGTCTGGAGGGAGTAATTCACCCCTCCACTTT. Its translation is CASSLASGGSNSPLHF.

A single count supports this clone. The rearrangement uses TRBV28 and TRBJ2-7; D perhaps matches TRBD1 (5 bases). Germline CDR1 reads MDHEN; CDR2 reads SYDVKM. With 0 bases removed from V and 7 bases from J, the gap between germline ends came to 13 bases. CDR3 length: 14 residues. The CDR3 DNA reads TGTGCCAGCAGTTTATGGTCCACAGGTGAGGAGCAGTACTTC. Amino acids: CASSLWSTGEEQYF.

This chain links TRBV6-1 with TRBJ1-1; 8 nucleotides line up with TRBD1. Germline V gene sequence: CDR1 MNHNS, CDR2 SASEGT. This CDR3 has 13 residues. With 7 bases clipped from V and 3 bases from J, the junction kept 4 bases outside the gene matches. The CDR3 DNA follows: TGTGCCAGCAAAGGACAGGGAGACACTGAAGCTTTCTTT. This encodes CASKGQGDTEAFF.

In this sample, this clone turned up a few times. The chain links TRBV29-1 to TRBJ2-7; no reliable D call. V lost 4 bases, J lost 0 bases, and 4 bases lay in between. This CDR3 is 11 amino acids long. Per the germline V gene, CDR1 is SQVTM and CDR2 is ANQGSEA. As DNA, the CDR3 is TGCAGCGTTGGCAGCTCCTACGAGCAGTACTTC. It encodes CSVGSSYEQYF.

This rearrangement joins TRBV7-8 to TRBJ2-2; D remains ambiguous. CDR3 length: 15 amino acids. Germline V gives CDR1 SGHVS, CDR2 FQNEAQ. The V end was cut by 1 base, the J end by 4 bases, with 10 bases between. The CDR3 is CASSLGLLLTGELFF. CDR3 nucleotides: TGTGCCAGCAGCTTAGGACTGCTCCTCACCGGGGAGCTGTTTTTT.

The chain couples TRBV5-1 to TRBJ2-7; D remains ambiguous. Trimming took off 0 bases at V and 0 bases at J, with 7 bases between the two ends. Germline V lookup: CDR1 SGHRS, CDR2 YFSETQ. This CDR3 is built from 14 residues. The CDR3, as DNA: TGCGCCAGCAGCTTGGGGTTGGCCTCCTACGAGCAGTACTTC. Translation gives CASSLGLASYEQYF.

The chain employs TRBV5-1 and TRBJ2-1, with 11 bases that match TRBD2. The germline V gene encodes CDR1 SGHRS and CDR2 YFSETQ. This CDR3 spans 11 amino acids. V trimming: 7 bases; J trimming: 13 bases; junction bases outside the gene matches: 4. The CDR3 coding sequence is TGCGCCAGCGTTAGCGGGAGGGAACAGTTCTTC. Encoded protein: CASVSGREQFF.

The V call is TRBV25-1, the J call TRBJ1-2, with D uncertain. The CDR3 is 14 residues long. CDR1 and CDR2 from the germline V gene are MGHDK and SYGVNS. V was cut by 2 bases and J by 8 bases, with 15 bases left in between. The CDR3 spells CASSEMGRLYGYTF. The CDR3 region has the DNA TGTGCCAGCAGTGAAATGGGCAGGCTATACGGCTACACCTTC.

The rearrangement uses TRBV27 and TRBJ1-1; possible D gene TRBD1, 6 bases. Trimming stripped 2 bases from V and 4 bases from J, with 14 bases between. Germline V lookup: CDR1 MNHEY, CDR2 SMNVEV (reference sequence). The CDR3 length is 15 residues. In nucleotides, the CDR3 is TGTGCCAGCAGTTTAGGTCAGTCCAGGGGCACTGAAGCTTTCTTT. Its protein product is CASSLGQSRGTEAFF.

The chain recombines TRBV4-1 with TRBJ2-2; possible D gene TRBD2, 7 bases. V lost 4 bases to trimming and J lost 0 bases, with 12 bases between them. Per the germline V gene, CDR1 is MGHRA and CDR2 is YSYEKL. The CDR3 has 16 residues. The CDR3 loop reads CASSRGGGSNTGELFF. CDR3 in DNA: TGCGCCAGCAGCCGGGGGGGCGGGTCGAACACCGGGGAGCTGTTTTTT.